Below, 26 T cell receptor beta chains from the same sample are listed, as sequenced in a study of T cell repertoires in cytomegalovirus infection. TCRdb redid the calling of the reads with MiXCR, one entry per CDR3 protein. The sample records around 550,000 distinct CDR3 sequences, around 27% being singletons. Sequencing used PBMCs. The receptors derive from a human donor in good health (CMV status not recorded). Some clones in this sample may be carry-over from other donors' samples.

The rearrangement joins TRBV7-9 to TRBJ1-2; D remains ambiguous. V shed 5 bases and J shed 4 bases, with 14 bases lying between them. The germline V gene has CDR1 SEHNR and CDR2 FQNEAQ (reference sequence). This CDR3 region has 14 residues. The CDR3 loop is CASSTLGRAYGYTF. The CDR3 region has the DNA TGTGCCAGCAGCACCCTGGGCAGAGCCTATGGCTACACCTTC.

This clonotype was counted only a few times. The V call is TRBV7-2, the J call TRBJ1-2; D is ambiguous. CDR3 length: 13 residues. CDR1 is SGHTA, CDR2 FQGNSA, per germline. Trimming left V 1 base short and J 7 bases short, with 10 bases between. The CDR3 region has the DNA TGTGCCAGCAGCTTAGTGGGGTTAAGTGGCTACACCTTC. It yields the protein CASSLVGLSGYTF.

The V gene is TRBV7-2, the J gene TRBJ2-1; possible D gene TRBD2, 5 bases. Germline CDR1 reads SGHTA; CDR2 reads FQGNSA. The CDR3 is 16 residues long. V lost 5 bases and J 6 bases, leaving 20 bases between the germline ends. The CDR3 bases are TGTGCCAGCAGCCAGTCTCTAGCAATGCGCGCCAATGAGCAGTTCTTC. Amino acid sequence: CASSQSLAMRANEQFF.

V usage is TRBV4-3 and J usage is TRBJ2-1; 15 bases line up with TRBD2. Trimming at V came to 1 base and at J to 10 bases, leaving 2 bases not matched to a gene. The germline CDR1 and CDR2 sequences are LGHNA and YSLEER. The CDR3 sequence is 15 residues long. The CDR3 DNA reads TGCGCCAGCAGCCAAGTAGGACTAGCGGGAGGGGAGCAGTTCTTC. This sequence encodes CASSQVGLAGGEQFF.

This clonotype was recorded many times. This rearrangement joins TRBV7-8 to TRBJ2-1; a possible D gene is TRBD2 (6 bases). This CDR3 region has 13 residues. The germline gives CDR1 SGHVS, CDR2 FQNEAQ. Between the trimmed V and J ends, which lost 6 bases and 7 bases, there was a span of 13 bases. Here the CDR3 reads CASREGARNEQFF. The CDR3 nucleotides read TGTGCCAGCAGGGAGGGAGCTCGAAATGAGCAGTTCTTC.

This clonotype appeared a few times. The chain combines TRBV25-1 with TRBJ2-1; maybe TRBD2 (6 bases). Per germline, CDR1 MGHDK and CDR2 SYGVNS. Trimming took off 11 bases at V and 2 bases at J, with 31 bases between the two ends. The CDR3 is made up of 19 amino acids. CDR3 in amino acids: CASYPVRGLADRPYNEQFF. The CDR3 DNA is TGTGCCTCCTACCCGGTCCGAGGCTTAGCGGACCGACCCTACAATGAGCAGTTCTTC.

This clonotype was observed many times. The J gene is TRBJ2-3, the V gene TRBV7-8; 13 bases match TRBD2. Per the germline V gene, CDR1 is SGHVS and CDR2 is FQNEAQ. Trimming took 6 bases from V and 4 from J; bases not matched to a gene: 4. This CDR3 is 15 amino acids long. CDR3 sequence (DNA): TGTGCCAGCAGTTCCGGACTAGCGGGAGCAGATACGCAGTATTTT. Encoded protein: CASSSGLAGADTQYF.

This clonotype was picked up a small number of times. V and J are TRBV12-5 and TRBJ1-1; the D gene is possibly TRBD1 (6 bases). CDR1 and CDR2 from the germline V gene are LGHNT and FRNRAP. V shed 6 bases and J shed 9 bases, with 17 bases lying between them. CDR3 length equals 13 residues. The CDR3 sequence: CASGLGGQSKAFF. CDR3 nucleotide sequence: TGTGCTAGTGGCCTCGGTGGACAGTCCAAAGCTTTCTTT.

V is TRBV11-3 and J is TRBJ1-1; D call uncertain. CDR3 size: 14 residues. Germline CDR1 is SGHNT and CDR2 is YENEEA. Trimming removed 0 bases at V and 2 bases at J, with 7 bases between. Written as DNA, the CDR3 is TGTGCCAGCAGCTTAGATTCCAGTAACACTGAAGCTTTCTTT. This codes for CASSLDSSNTEAFF.

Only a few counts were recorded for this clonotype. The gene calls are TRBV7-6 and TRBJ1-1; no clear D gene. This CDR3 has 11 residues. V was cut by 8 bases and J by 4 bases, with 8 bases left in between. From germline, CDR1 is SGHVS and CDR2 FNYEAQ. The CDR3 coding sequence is TGTGCCAGCCTCAAGGGCACTGAAGCTTTCTTT. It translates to CASLKGTEAFF.

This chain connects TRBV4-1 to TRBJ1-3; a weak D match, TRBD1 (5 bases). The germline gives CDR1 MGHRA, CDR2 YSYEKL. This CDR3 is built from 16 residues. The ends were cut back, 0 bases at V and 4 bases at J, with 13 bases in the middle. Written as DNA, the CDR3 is TGCGCCAGCAGCCAAGATAGGGCAGGGCCAGGAAACACCATATATTTT. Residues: CASSQDRAGPGNTIYF.

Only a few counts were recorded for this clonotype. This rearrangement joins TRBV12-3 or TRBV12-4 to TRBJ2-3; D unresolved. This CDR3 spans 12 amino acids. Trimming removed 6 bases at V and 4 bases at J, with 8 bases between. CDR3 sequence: CASSLLPDTQYF. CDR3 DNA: TGTGCCAGCAGCCTACTCCCAGATACGCAGTATTTT.

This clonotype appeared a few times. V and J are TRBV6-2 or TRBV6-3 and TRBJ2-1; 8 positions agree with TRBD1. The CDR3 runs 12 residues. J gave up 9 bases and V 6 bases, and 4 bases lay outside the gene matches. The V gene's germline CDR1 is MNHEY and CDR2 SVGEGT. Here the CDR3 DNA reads TGTGCCAGCAGACTCCAGGGGGCTGAGCAGTTCTTC. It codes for CASRLQGAEQFF.

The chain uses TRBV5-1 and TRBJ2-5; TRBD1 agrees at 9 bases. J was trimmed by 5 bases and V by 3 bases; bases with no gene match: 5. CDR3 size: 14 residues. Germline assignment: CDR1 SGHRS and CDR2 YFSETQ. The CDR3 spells CASSYNRGQETQYF. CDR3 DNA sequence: TGCGCCAGCAGCTATAACAGGGGGCAGGAGACCCAGTACTTC. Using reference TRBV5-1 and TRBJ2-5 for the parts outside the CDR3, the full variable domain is KAGVTQTPRYLIKTRGQQVTLSCSPISGHRSVSWYQQTPGQGLQFLFEYFSETQRNKGNFPGRFSGRQFSNSRSEMNVSTLELGDSALYLCASSYNRGQETQYFGPGTRLLVL.

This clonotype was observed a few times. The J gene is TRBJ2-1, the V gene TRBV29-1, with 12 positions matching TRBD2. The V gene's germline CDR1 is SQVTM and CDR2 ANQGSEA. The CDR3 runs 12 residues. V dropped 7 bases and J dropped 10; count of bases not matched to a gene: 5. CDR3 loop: CSATSGRVEQFF. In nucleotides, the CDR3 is TGCAGCGCGACTAGCGGGAGAGTCGAGCAGTTCTTC.

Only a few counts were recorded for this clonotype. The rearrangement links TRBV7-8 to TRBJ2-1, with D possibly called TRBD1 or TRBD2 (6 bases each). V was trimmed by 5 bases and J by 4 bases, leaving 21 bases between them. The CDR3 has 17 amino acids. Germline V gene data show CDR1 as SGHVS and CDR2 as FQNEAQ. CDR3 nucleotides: TGTGCCAGCAGCGTTAGTCCCTCGGGGGCGATTTACAATGAGCAGTTCTTC. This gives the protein CASSVSPSGAIYNEQFF.

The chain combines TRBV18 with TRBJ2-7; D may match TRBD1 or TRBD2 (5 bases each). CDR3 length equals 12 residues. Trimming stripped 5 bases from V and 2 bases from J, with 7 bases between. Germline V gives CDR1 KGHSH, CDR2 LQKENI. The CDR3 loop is CASSGGTYEQYV. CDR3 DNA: TGTGCCAGCTCAGGGGGTACCTACGAGCAGTACGTC.

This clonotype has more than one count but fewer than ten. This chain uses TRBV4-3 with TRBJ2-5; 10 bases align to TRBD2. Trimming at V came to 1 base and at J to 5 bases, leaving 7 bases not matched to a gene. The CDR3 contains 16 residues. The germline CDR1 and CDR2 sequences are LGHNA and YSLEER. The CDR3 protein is CASSQVPAGGSETQYF. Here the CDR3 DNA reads TGCGCCAGCAGCCAAGTGCCAGCGGGAGGGTCGGAGACCCAGTACTTC.

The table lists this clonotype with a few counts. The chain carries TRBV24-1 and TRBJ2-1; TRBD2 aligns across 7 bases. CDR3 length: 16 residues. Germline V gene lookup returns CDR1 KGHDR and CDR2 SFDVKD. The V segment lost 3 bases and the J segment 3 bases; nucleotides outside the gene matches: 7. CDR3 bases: TGTGCCACCAGTGATCCGGGACTACCTCTCTACAATGAGCAGTTCTTC. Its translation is CATSDPGLPLYNEQFF.

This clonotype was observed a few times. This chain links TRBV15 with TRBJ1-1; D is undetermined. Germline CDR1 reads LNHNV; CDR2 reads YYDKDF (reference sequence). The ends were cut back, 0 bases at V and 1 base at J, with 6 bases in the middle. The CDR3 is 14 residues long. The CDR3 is CATSRDLKNTEAFF. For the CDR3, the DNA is TGTGCCACCAGCAGAGATCTCAAGAACACTGAAGCTTTCTTT.

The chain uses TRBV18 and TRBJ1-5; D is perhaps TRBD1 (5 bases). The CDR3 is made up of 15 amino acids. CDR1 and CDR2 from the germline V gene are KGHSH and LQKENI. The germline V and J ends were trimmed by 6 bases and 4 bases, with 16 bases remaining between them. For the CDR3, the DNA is TGTGCCAGCTCCCGCTACGACAGCTTTAATCAGCCCCAGCATTTT. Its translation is CASSRYDSFNQPQHF.

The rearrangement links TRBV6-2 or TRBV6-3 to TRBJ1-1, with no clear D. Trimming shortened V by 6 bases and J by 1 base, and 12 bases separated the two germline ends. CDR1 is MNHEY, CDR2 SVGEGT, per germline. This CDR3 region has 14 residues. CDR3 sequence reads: CASSSTLSNTEAFF. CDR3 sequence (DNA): TGTGCCAGCAGCTCGACATTGTCGAACACTGAAGCTTTCTTT.

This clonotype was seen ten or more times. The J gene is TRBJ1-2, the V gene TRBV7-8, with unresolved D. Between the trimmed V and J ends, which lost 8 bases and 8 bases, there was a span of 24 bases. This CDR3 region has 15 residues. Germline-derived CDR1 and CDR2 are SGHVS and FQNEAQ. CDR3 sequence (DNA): TGTGCCAGCGACGCCTCGGGCACCCTTGCGGGAGGCTACACCTTC. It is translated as CASDASGTLAGGYTF.

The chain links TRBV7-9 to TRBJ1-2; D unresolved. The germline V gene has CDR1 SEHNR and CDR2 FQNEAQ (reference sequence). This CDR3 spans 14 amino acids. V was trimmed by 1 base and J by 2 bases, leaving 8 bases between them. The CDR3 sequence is CASSLDVSNYGYTF. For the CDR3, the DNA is TGTGCCAGCAGCTTAGATGTCAGCAACTATGGCTACACCTTC.

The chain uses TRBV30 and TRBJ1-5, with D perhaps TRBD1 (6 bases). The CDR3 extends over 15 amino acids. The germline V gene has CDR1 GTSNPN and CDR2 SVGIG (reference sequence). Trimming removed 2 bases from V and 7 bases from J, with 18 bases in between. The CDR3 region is CAWSTEGRGRQPQHF. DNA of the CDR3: TGTGCCTGGAGTACCGAGGGCAGGGGTAGGCAGCCCCAGCATTTT.

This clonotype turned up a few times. The CDR3 DNA follows: TGCAGCGTTGAGGACAGTGGGAATGAGCAGTTCTTC. The encoded protein is CSVEDSGNEQFF. The V and J genes are TRBV29-1 and TRBJ2-1; possible D gene TRBD1, 6 bases. The CDR3 is 12 residues long. CDR1 and CDR2 (germline): SQVTM, ANQGSEA. V was shortened by 3 bases and J by 7 bases, with 10 bases between the two germline ends.